A single sample is the source of the 27 T cell receptor beta chains below, sequenced in a study of shared clonotypes between healthy human individuals. Assay: immunoSEQ multiplex PCR; the TCRdb copy retains only in-frame clones and omits some. The sample includes over a million clones, around 98.5% of them seen just once. Material: naive CD4+ T cells sorted from blood. Subset described: CD45RA+ positively selected. Receptor source: a young man in good health.

The V and J genes are TRBV10-1 and TRBJ2-1, with TRBD2 matching over 10 bases. With V trimmed by 0 bases and J by 6 bases, 8 bases remained unmatched. The CDR3 runs 17 residues. Germline CDR1 is WNHNN and CDR2 is SYGVQD (reference sequence). CDR3 sequence: CASSESQSGRASNEQFF. The CDR3 DNA is TGCGCCAGCAGTGAGTCCCAAAGCGGGAGGGCAAGCAATGAGCAGTTCTTC.

The chain links TRBV11-2 to TRBJ1-3; TRBD1 matches 7 bases. Germline V gene lookup returns CDR1 SGHAT and CDR2 FQNNGV. V lost 3 bases, J lost 3 bases, and 2 bases stayed unmatched. The CDR3 has 14 residues. DNA for the CDR3: TGTGCCAGCAGCTTCGACAGGGATGGAAACACCATATATTTT. It is translated as CASSFDRDGNTIYF.

The V call is TRBV7-2, the J call TRBJ2-7; D is uncertain. Looked up from germline, CDR1 is SGHTA and CDR2 is FQGNSA. Trimming pared 1 base from V and 3 bases from J, leaving 13 bases between. The CDR3 spans 15 residues. The CDR3 DNA follows: TGTGCCAGCAGCTTAGTGGCCAGTGAAAACTACGAGCAGTACTTC. Amino acids: CASSLVASENYEQYF.

The chain carries TRBV7-9 and TRBJ2-1; TRBD2 is a possible D gene (5 bases). This CDR3 is 12 amino acids long. Trimming left V 5 bases short and J 9 bases short, with 11 bases between. The germline V gene has CDR1 SEHNR and CDR2 FQNEAQ (reference sequence). CDR3 DNA: TGTGCCAGCAGCGTACTAGTTCCTGAGCAGTTCTTC. It is translated as CASSVLVPEQFF.

The chain is built from TRBV29-1 and TRBJ2-1; 9 bases agree with TRBD2. Per the germline V gene, CDR1 is SQVTM and CDR2 is ANQGSEA. The CDR3 has 17 amino acids. The V gene end was trimmed by 5 bases and the J gene end by 2 bases; junction bases not matched to a gene: 13. CDR3 protein: CSVTELKAGGTYNEQFF. CDR3 coding DNA: TGCAGCGTTACTGAATTGAAAGCGGGAGGAACCTACAATGAGCAGTTCTTC.

About this clone: Other DNA sequences in the same sample also yield this CDR3. This chain links TRBV7-6 with TRBJ2-3; 10 bases agree with TRBD2. V dropped 1 base and J dropped 0; count of bases not matched to a gene: 1. Germline-derived CDR1 and CDR2 are SGHVS and FNYEAQ. The CDR3 length is 16 residues. Here the CDR3 DNA reads TGTGCCAGCAGCTTAGGTAGCGGGGGGAGCACAGATACGCAGTATTTT. Amino acid sequence: CASSLGSGGSTDTQYF.

The chain has TRBV13 and TRBJ1-2, with a tentative D call TRBD1 (5 bases). V was clipped by 6 bases and J by 0 bases, with 8 bases between them. This CDR3 is built from 13 residues. The germline gives CDR1 PRHDT, CDR2 FYEKMQ (reference sequence). CDR3: CASSQTANYGYTF. In DNA, the CDR3 is TGTGCCAGCAGTCAGACAGCTAACTATGGCTACACCTTC. Full variable domain (remainder filled in from reference TRBV13 and TRBJ1-2): AAGVIQSPRHLIKEKRETATLKCYPIPRHDTVYWYQQGPGQDPQFLISFYEKMQSDKGSIPDRFSAQQFSDYHSELNMSSLELGDSALYFCASSQTANYGYTFGSGTRLTVV.

The genes are TRBV29-1 and TRBJ2-3, with D perhaps being TRBD1 or TRBD2 (6 bases each). CDR1 is SQVTM and CDR2 is ANQGSEA in the germline V gene. The CDR3 is 14 amino acids. The V end lost 8 bases, the J end lost 1 base, and 16 bases lay between the germline ends. CDR3 amino acids: CSLTGASGTDTQYF. The CDR3 nucleotides are TGCAGCTTAACGGGGGCCAGTGGCACAGATACGCAGTATTTT.

V usage is TRBV5-1 and J usage is TRBJ2-1; tentative D call: TRBD2 (5 bases). This CDR3 region has 13 residues. Germline values: CDR1 SGHRS, CDR2 YFSETQ. Trimming stripped 4 bases from V and 9 bases from J, with 14 bases between. The CDR3 DNA sequence: TGCGCCAGCAGCGGCGACTATCCTCCTGAGCAGTTCTTC. This translates into CASSGDYPPEQFF. Full variable domain (remainder filled in from reference TRBV5-1 and TRBJ2-1): KAGVTQTPRYLIKTRGQQVTLSCSPISGHRSVSWYQQTPGQGLQFLFEYFSETQRNKGNFPGRFSGRQFSNSRSEMNVSTLELGDSALYLCASSGDYPPEQFFGPGTRLTVL.

This chain joins TRBV10-3 and TRBJ2-7; 11 bases fit TRBD2. Germline CDR1 is ENHRY and CDR2 is SYGVKD. After removal of 0 bases from V and 6 bases from J, the junction contained 1 base not matched to a gene. This CDR3 comprises 14 residues. The CDR3 is CAISESGLAGEQYF. CDR3 DNA sequence: TGTGCCATCAGTGAGTCCGGACTAGCGGGCGAGCAGTACTTC.

The rearrangement uses TRBV18 and TRBJ2-5; TRBD2 aligns across 9 bases. CDR3 length: 15 residues. V lost 3 bases, J lost 5 bases, and 7 bases stayed unmatched. Germline V CDR1 and CDR2: KGHSH, LQKENI. CDR3 nucleotides: TGTGCCAGCTCACCCAGGACTAGCGTCGGTGAGACCCAGTACTTC. Protein product: CASSPRTSVGETQYF.

The rearrangement joins TRBV27 to TRBJ2-3; D remains unclear. Looked up from germline, CDR1 is MNHEY and CDR2 is SMNVEV (reference sequence). The CDR3 extends over 14 amino acids. V lost 6 bases and J lost 4, with 14 bases in between. The CDR3 DNA is TGTGCCAGCAGGACTCTAGAGGTGGCAGATACGCAGTATTTT. Protein product: CASRTLEVADTQYF.

As for this clone: Other DNA sequences in this sample translate to the same CDR3. The J gene is TRBJ2-3, the V gene TRBV9, with 7 bases that match TRBD2. CDR3 length: 16 amino acids. J lost 2 bases, V lost 0 bases, and 6 bases had no gene match. CDR1 and CDR2 from the germline V gene are SGDLS and YYNGEE. CDR3 DNA sequence: TGTGCCAGCAGCGTAGGATCTAGCGGATCCACAGATACGCAGTATTTT. Translation gives CASSVGSSGSTDTQYF.

The J gene is TRBJ2-3, the V gene TRBV5-4; unclear D gene. CDR3 length: 14 residues. Trimming removed 4 bases at V and 4 bases at J, with 13 bases between. The germline gives CDR1 SGHNT, CDR2 YYREEE (reference sequence). This CDR3 is CASSLRGPPDTQYF. The DNA of the CDR3 is TGTGCCAGCAGCCTCAGAGGTCCCCCAGATACGCAGTATTTT.

The genes are TRBV2 and TRBJ2-7; TRBD1 is a possible D gene (6 bases). The germline CDR1 and CDR2 sequences are SNHLY and FYNNEI. Trimming stripped 4 bases from V and 3 bases from J, with 16 bases between. The CDR3 contains 15 residues. CDR3 sequence reads: CASSGGGSHHYEQYF. CDR3 nucleotide sequence: TGTGCCAGCAGTGGTGGGGGCAGCCATCACTACGAGCAGTACTTC.

The CDR3 coding sequence is TGCAGCGTTGAACTACTAGCGGGGTACACAGATACGCAGTATTTT. Amino acids: CSVELLAGYTDTQYF. This chain links TRBV29-1 with TRBJ2-3; 10 nucleotides match TRBD2. The CDR3 totals 15 residues. CDR1 is SQVTM and CDR2 is ANQGSEA in the germline V gene. Unmatched junction bases numbered 4, after V lost 2 bases and J lost 2 bases.

Written as DNA, the CDR3 is TGTGCCAGCAGCAAAGATGTGGACAGGGGGCGGTTCAGCTCTGGGGCCAACGTCCTGACTTTC. Translated, it gives CASSKDVDRGRFSSGANVLTF. The chain is built from TRBV21-1 and TRBJ2-6; TRBD1, the table's D call, was not compared with the DNA. TRBV21-1 is marked as a pseudogene. The CDR3 spans 21 residues.

The V call is TRBV5-4, the J call TRBJ2-5; 8 bases are shared with TRBD2. Germline assignment: CDR1 SGHNT and CDR2 YYREEE (reference sequence). The CDR3 sequence is 15 residues long. Losses at the gene ends were 0 bases for V and 5 bases for J; bases not matched to a gene: 6. The CDR3 nucleotides are TGTGCCAGCAGCTTGGCCGTGGTAGCGGGGGAGACCCAGTACTTC. It encodes CASSLAVVAGETQYF.

The rearrangement links TRBV5-1 to TRBJ1-3, with D possibly matching TRBD1 (6 bases). The CDR3 is 16 residues long. The germline CDR1 and CDR2 sequences are SGHRS and YFSETQ. V dropped 5 bases and J dropped 2 bases, with 17 bases sitting between them. DNA for the CDR3: TGCGCCAGCAGAAGCCCGGGGGCCTCCCCTGGAAACACCATATATTTT. Translating gives CASRSPGASPGNTIYF.

This clone was seen only once. This sequence joins TRBV29-1 and TRBJ2-7; weak D call: TRBD1 (5 bases). Germline CDR1 and CDR2: SQVTM and ANQGSEA. Deletions cut 4 bases from V and 4 bases from J, with 17 bases between. The CDR3 loop spans 14 amino acids. In nucleotides, the CDR3 is TGCAGCGTTGGGACAAACTACGCCGCTTACGAGCAGTACTTC. Its translation: CSVGTNYAAYEQYF.

The V gene is TRBV5-1, the J gene TRBJ2-1; D unclear. Germline CDR1 is SGHRS and CDR2 is YFSETQ. This CDR3 comprises 16 residues. V was cut by 0 bases and J by 5 bases, with 15 bases left in between. The CDR3 sequence: CASSLGSGSRNNEQFF. The DNA for the CDR3 is TGCGCCAGCAGCTTGGGATCCGGGTCTAGAAACAATGAGCAGTTCTTC.

V usage is TRBV2 and J usage is TRBJ1-2; 7 bases match TRBD1. Germline CDR1 reads SNHLY; CDR2 reads FYNNEI. The CDR3 extends over 14 amino acids. Germline trimming cut 7 bases from V and 6 bases from J; bases unmatched to any gene: 11. In nucleotides, the CDR3 is TGTGCCAGCACCAAATCCAAGGGGGCCAATGGCTACACCTTC. Its protein product is CASTKSKGANGYTF.

The genes are TRBV6-5 and TRBJ1-4; no firm D call. CDR3 length: 16 residues. Germline V gene data show CDR1 as MNHEY and CDR2 as SVGAGI. Trimming stripped 4 bases from V and 4 bases from J, with 16 bases between. The CDR3 DNA sequence: TGTGCCAGCAGTTCGACAACCGGAGGTGGTAATGAAAAACTGTTTTTT. It translates to CASSSTTGGGNEKLFF.

V is TRBV28 and J is TRBJ2-7, with unresolved D. Trimming took off 8 bases at V and 3 bases at J, with 11 bases between the two ends. Germline assignment: CDR1 MDHEN and CDR2 SYDVKM. This CDR3 has 12 residues. DNA for the CDR3: TGTGCCAGCCAGCCTTGGAACTACGAGCAGTACTTC. Translating gives CASQPWNYEQYF.

Concerning this clone itself: Other nucleotide sequences from this sample produce the same CDR3. This chain connects TRBV18 to TRBJ1-4; 7 nucleotides align to TRBD1. Losses at the gene ends were 2 bases for V and 1 base for J; bases not matched to a gene: 1. CDR1 is KGHSH and CDR2 is LQKENI in the germline V gene. The CDR3 is 15 amino acids. The CDR3 DNA reads as TGTGCCAGCTCACCAAGGGGGCGAACTAATGAAAAACTGTTTTTT. Its translation: CASSPRGRTNEKLFF.

The chain carries TRBV18 and TRBJ1-2, with 8 bases identical to TRBD1. This CDR3 has 14 residues. In germline, CDR1 is KGHSH, CDR2 LQKENI. V shed 0 bases and J 4 bases; nucleotides not matched to a gene: 1. The CDR3 loop reads CASSPPGTGYGYTF. The CDR3, as DNA: TGTGCCAGCTCACCACCGGGGACAGGCTATGGCTACACCTTC.

In DNA form, the CDR3 reads TGTGCCAGCAGCTCGAGGGGGATTACGCAGTATTTT. It specifies CASSSRGITQYF. The chain recombines TRBV5-6 with TRBJ2-3; TRBD1 might be the D (6 bases). The V gene lost 3 bases and the J gene lost 8 bases, with 10 bases spanning the gap. This CDR3 has 12 residues. Germline CDR1 is SGHDT and CDR2 is YYEEEE.